The clone carrying this T cell receptor (beta chain) was seen once. Its antigen remains unidentified. This entry belongs to a study of cytomegalovirus exposure and HLA in healthy donors. Study results and limitations: The study labeled 150 to 200 TCR beta chains cytomegalovirus-associated. Exclusion as indistinguishable affected some V segments, including TRBV6-2 and TRBV6-3. The study carried out a later analysis of TCR beta sequences. It associated some 17,000 of them with specific HLA alleles at a false discovery rate of 0.05. Within a later analysis, the majority of CMV-associated TCR beta chains appeared HLA-restricted.

PCR primers comprised 60 Vbeta and 13 Jbeta primers. The repertoire was sequenced with immunoSEQ multiplex PCR; TCRdb's copy has only in-frame clones and lacks some. This sample has around 190,000 clones, with 81% found just once. Germline V gene data show CDR1 as MNHNY and CDR2 as SVGAGI (reference sequence). The CDR3 covers 16 residues. Trimming left V 0 bases short and J 0 bases short, with 8 bases between. This TCR came from a man aged 40-49 years in good health and CMV-seropositive. Material for sequencing was PBMCs. The chain carries TRBV6-6 and TRBJ2-2; D unresolved. DNA for the CDR3: TGTGCCAGCAGTTACTCGAGGAGTACGAACACCGGGGAGCTGTTTTTT. Protein product: CASSYSRSTNTGELFF.